This TCR beta chain was identified during a study of post-analysis software for immune sequencing data. Study-wide findings and caveats: Patients carried a handful of TRBV segments more frequently than controls did, and TRBV5-6, TRBV5-1 and TRBV20-1 were among them.

V lost 0 bases to trimming and J lost 0 bases, with 10 bases between them. This CDR3 is 16 amino acids long. Germline CDR1 and CDR2: KGHDR and SFDVKD. Concerning this clonotype: The antigen is not known.

Built from TCR beta cDNA, the libraries had unique molecular identifiers in them. From the PCR reads, TCRdb called clonotypes with MiXCR, one entry per CDR3 protein. Of roughly 540,000 distinct CDR3 sequences in the sample, 34% were seen once. The chain is built from TRBV24-1 and TRBJ1-1; unclear D gene. Sample: blood. The sequence was collected from a girl between 2 and 17 years old with multiple sclerosis. The CDR3 sequence: CATSDLLHSLNTEAFF. For the CDR3, the DNA is TGTGCCACCAGTGATTTGCTGCACAGCTTGAACACTGAAGCTTTCTTT.